One sample yielded the 19 T cell receptor beta chains listed below, sequenced in a study of tumor-infiltrating lymphocytes in primary liver carcinoma. Germline DNA was extracted alongside blood RNA, which was obtained from unsorted whole blood. Total RNA amounting to roughly 480 ng was the source from which TCR beta cDNA was made with a constant-region primer. Three nested multiplex PCR rounds of slightly modified ARM-PCR generated TCR beta libraries. TRBV1-TRBV30 forward primers and a C-beta reverse primer were used in the first two PCR rounds, which each ran for about 10 cycles. TCRdb itself ran the multiplex PCR reads through MiXCR, one entry per CDR3 protein. The sample carries about 320,000 distinct CDR3 sequences, more than 55% recorded once. The source material was peripheral blood. These receptors originate from a man in his forties or fifties with primary liver carcinoma and hepatitis B virus infection.

V gene TRBV12-3 or TRBV12-4 combines with J gene TRBJ1-5; TRBD1 agrees at 8 bases. The CDR3 has 14 residues. Losses at the gene ends were 6 bases for V and 7 bases for J; bases not matched to a gene: 8. DNA for the CDR3: TGTGCCAGCAGCCTGACAGGGGACTGGCAGCCCCAGCATTTT. Translating it yields CASSLTGDWQPQHF.

The chain combines TRBV20-1 with TRBJ2-3; a possible D gene is TRBD2 (6 bases). CDR1 and CDR2 (germline): DFQATT, SNEGSKA (reference sequence). V lost 1 base, J lost 7 bases, and 15 bases lay in between. This CDR3 is built from 14 residues. CDR3 in amino acids: CSARVVAGSNTQYF. The DNA for the CDR3 is TGCAGTGCTAGAGTGGTCGCGGGAAGTAATACGCAGTATTTT.

The rearrangement joins TRBV11-2 to TRBJ2-1, with no clear D. CDR1 is SGHAT and CDR2 is FQNNGV in the germline V gene. Between the trimmed V and J ends, which lost 0 bases and 9 bases, there was a span of 15 bases. CDR3 length: 15 amino acids. The CDR3 DNA follows: TGTGCCAGCAGCTTAGATAGGGCTGCCTGGAGTGAGCAGTTCTTC. Its protein is CASSLDRAAWSEQFF.

A remark on this clonotype: A much larger clone differs from this one at a single base, so this may be a read error. The chain joins TRBV6-1 to TRBJ1-4; D perhaps matches TRBD1 (5 bases). CDR1 is MNHNS and CDR2 is SASEGT in the germline V gene. The CDR3 spans 13 residues. Trimming pared 8 bases from V and 1 base from J, leaving 8 bases between. In nucleotides, the CDR3 is TGTGCCAGCGGCAGGGTAACTAATGAAAAACTGTTTTTT. Encoded protein: CASGRVTNEKLFF.

J is TRBJ2-7 and V is TRBV6-6; tentative D call: TRBD1 (5 bases). Per the germline V gene, CDR1 is MNHNY and CDR2 is SVGAGI (reference sequence). Trimming took 0 bases from V and 5 from J, leaving 14 bases between them. The CDR3 runs to 15 residues. The DNA for the CDR3 is TGTGCCAGCAGTTACTCGAACGGACAAGCCCACGAGCAGTACTTC. Amino acids: CASSYSNGQAHEQYF.

With respect to this clonotype: The CDR3 carries no conserved terminal phenylalanine or tryptophan, so it likely arises from a read error. V is TRBV6-6 and J is TRBJ2-7; no definite D call. With 8 bases removed from V and 6 bases from J, the gap between germline ends came to 14 bases. CDR3 length: 12 amino acids. CDR1 and CDR2 (germline): MNHNY, SVGAGI (reference sequence). The CDR3 nucleotides read TGTGCCAGCTGTCGTACCGTAGGCGAGCAGTACATC. As protein: CASCRTVGEQYI.

J is TRBJ2-3 and V is TRBV7-9; perhaps TRBD2 as D (6 bases). V was trimmed by 4 bases and J by 3 bases, leaving 8 bases between them. CDR3 length: 13 residues. The V gene's germline CDR1 is SEHNR and CDR2 FQNEAQ (reference sequence). Written as DNA, the CDR3 is TGTGCCAGCAGCTGGGACTTAACAGATACGCAGTATTTT. Translation: CASSWDLTDTQYF.

Notes on this clonotype: Lacking the conserved final phenylalanine or tryptophan, this CDR3 likely reflects a read error. V usage is TRBV28 and J usage is TRBJ1-1; D call uncertain. The length of the CDR3 is 16 residues. Germline CDR1 is MDHEN and CDR2 is SYDVKM. V lost 4 bases to trimming and J lost 0 bases, with 15 bases between them. CDR3 nucleotides: TGTGCCAGCAGTTCCACTTTCCATGGGGTGAACACTGAAGCTTTCCTT. It codes for CASSSTFHGVNTEAFL.

A remark on this clonotype: Likely a read error: the CDR3 ends without its conserved phenylalanine or tryptophan. The chain employs TRBV6-2 or TRBV6-3 and TRBJ2-2, with D uncertain. CDR3 length: 13 residues. Germline V gives CDR1 MNHEY, CDR2 SVGEGT. The V end was cut by 4 bases, the J end by 4 bases, with 7 bases between. CDR3 nucleotides: TGTGCCAGCAGTTTAACACTCACCGGGGAGCTGTTTCTT. This gives the protein CASSLTLTGELFL.

About this clonotype: A single base separates this from a much larger clone, so it may be a read error. The chain uses TRBV6-1 and TRBJ2-7; the D gene is possibly TRBD1 (6 bases). Germline CDR1 MNHNS, CDR2 SASEGT. This CDR3 is built from 14 residues. CDR3 residues: CASSEYRDYGELYF. The CDR3, as DNA: TGTGCCAGCAGTGAATACAGGGATTATGGCGAGCTGTACTTC.

Remarks on this clonotype: The final CDR3 position lacks the conserved phenylalanine or tryptophan, pointing to a likely read error. This sequence joins TRBV5-1 and TRBJ1-1; 9 nucleotides align to TRBD1. Germline V gene data show CDR1 as SGHRS and CDR2 as YFSETQ. V trimming: 7 bases; J trimming: 11 bases; junction bases outside the gene matches: 6. There are 11 residues in the CDR3. CDR3 sequence (DNA): TGCGCCAGCGGAGAGGACAGGGGTGCTTTCCTT. Protein product: CASGEDRGAFL.

V gene TRBV5-1 combines with J gene TRBJ2-7; D is possibly TRBD2 (6 bases). This CDR3 comprises 13 residues. CDR1 is SGHRS and CDR2 is YFSETQ in the germline V gene. Trimming cost V 6 bases and J 6 bases, with 16 bases left between them. CDR3 nucleotide sequence: TGCGCCAGCAACCCCCCGGGGGACGGCGAGCAGTACTTC. Translated, it gives CASNPPGDGEQYF.

In this sample, this clonotype turned up many times. The J gene is TRBJ1-2, the V gene TRBV5-1; D possibly corresponds to TRBD1 (5 bases). This CDR3 is 13 amino acids long. With 4 bases removed from V and 11 bases from J, the gap between germline ends came to 18 bases. Germline V gene lookup returns CDR1 SGHRS and CDR2 YFSETQ. The CDR3 sequence: CASSPVTDSVYTF. The CDR3 nucleotides read TGCGCCAGCAGCCCCGTGACAGACTCTGTTTACACCTTC.

This sequence joins TRBV6-4 and TRBJ2-2; 8 nucleotides line up with TRBD2. The germline gives CDR1 MRHNA, CDR2 SNTAGT. V dropped 6 bases and J dropped 4; count of bases not matched to a gene: 4. The CDR3 spans 14 residues. The CDR3 loop reads CASSQLAGTGELFF. CDR3 in DNA: TGTGCCAGCAGCCAGCTAGCGGGCACCGGGGAGCTGTTTTTT.

This clonotype was counted once. A junction end diverges from the germline sequence, so it may reflect a read error. The chain links TRBV6-2 or TRBV6-3 to TRBJ2-6, with D possibly being TRBD1 (6 bases). The CDR3 has 16 residues. In germline, CDR1 is MNHEY, CDR2 SVGEGT. The CDR3 DNA reads TGTACCAGCAGGGGCAGGTTTCCTTCAGGGGCCAACGTCCTGACTTTC. This gives the protein CTSRGRFPSGANVLTF.

Turning to this clonotype: Germline is not matched at one junction end, which may reflect a read error. The chain is built from TRBV6-5 and TRBJ2-7; 7 bases align to TRBD1. The CDR3 covers 15 residues. From germline, CDR1 is MNHEY and CDR2 SVGAGI. The CDR3 loop reads CVSSYSAGGSYEQYF. CDR3 DNA: TGTGTCAGCAGTTACTCGGCAGGGGGCTCCTACGAGCAGTACTTC.

With respect to this clonotype: The CDR3 does not close with the conserved phenylalanine or tryptophan, likely indicating a read error. The DNA is left out, because the CDR3 cannot be placed on it with certainty; the CDR3 is given as TCRdb lists it. This chain links TRBV29-1 with TRBJ1-4; the table's D gene call, TRBD1, was not cross checked with the DNA. Per the germline V gene, CDR1 is SQVTM and CDR2 is ANQGSEA. The CDR3 adds up to 13 amino acids, both ends counted. Here the CDR3 reads CSGSTGSNEKLFL.

This clonotype was found a few times. Being one base from a much bigger clone, this may be a read error. This chain connects TRBV12-3 or TRBV12-4 to TRBJ2-7; 8 positions match TRBD2. This CDR3 has 14 residues. The CDR3 DNA reads as TGTACCAGCAGTCACCCGCGGGGGGCCCACGAGCAGTACTTC. Translated: CTSSHPRGAHEQYF.

This clonotype came up many times. The chain employs TRBV6-2 or TRBV6-3 and TRBJ2-2, with D tentatively TRBD2 (5 bases). The CDR3 is 15 residues long. The V gene lost 2 bases and the J gene lost 5 bases, with 12 bases spanning the gap. The germline gives CDR1 MNHEY, CDR2 SVGEGT. The CDR3 is CASSYEGLGTGELFF. Written as DNA, the CDR3 is TGTGCCAGCAGTTACGAGGGTCTCGGTACCGGGGAGCTGTTTTTT.